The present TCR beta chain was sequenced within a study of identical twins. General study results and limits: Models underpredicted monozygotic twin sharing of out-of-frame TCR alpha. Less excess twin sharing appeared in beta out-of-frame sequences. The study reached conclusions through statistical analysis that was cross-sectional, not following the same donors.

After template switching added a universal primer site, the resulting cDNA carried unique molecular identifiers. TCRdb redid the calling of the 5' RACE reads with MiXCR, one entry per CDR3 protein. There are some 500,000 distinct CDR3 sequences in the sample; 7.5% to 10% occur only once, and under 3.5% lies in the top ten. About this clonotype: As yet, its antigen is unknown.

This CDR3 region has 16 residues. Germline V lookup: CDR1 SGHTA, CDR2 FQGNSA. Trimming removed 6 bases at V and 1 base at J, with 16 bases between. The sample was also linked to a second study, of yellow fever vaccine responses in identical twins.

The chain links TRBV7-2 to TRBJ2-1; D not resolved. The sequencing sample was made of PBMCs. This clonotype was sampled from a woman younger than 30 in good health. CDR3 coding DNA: TGTGCCAGCAGGGAAGGTGGTCCAGTGTCCTACAATGAGCAGTTCTTC. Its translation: CASREGGPVSYNEQFF.